Following are 6 T cell receptor beta chains from one sample sequenced in a study of neurological immune-mediated disorders. One entry per CDR3 protein results from TCRdb running MiXCR on the 5' RACE reads. Of about 24,000 distinct CDR3 sequences in the sample, about an eighth were seen once. Sequenced material: PBMCs. These receptors came from a woman in her thirties or forties with HTLV-1-associated myelopathy (HAM/TSP).

The rearrangement joins TRBV29-1 to TRBJ2-3; D assignment may be TRBD1 or TRBD2 (5 bases each). Looked up from germline, CDR1 is SQVTM and CDR2 is ANQGSEA. This CDR3 is 14 amino acids long. V lost 6 bases and J lost 0, with 13 bases in between. CDR3 sequence (DNA): TGCAGCGTCAACCGGGACCGGAGCACAGATACGCAGTATTTT. Translated, it gives CSVNRDRSTDTQYF.

This clonotype was detected ten times or more. The chain is built from TRBV5-6 and TRBJ2-5; 8 nucleotides agree with TRBD1. This CDR3 contains 17 residues. With 1 base clipped from V and 3 bases from J, the junction kept 11 bases outside the gene matches. CDR1 and CDR2 from the germline V gene are SGHDT and YYEEEE. The CDR3 reads CASSLLNAGQDKETQYF. DNA for the CDR3: TGTGCCAGCAGCTTGTTAAACGCGGGACAGGACAAAGAGACCCAGTACTTC.

This clonotype was seen repeatedly, ten times or more. This chain connects TRBV5-1 to TRBJ2-5; the match to TRBD1 covers 7 bases. Losses at the gene ends were 4 bases for V and 4 bases for J; bases not matched to a gene: 10. The germline gives CDR1 SGHRS, CDR2 YFSETQ. This CDR3 is 15 amino acids long. This CDR3 is CASSTDRVLSETQYF. For the CDR3, the DNA is TGCGCCAGCAGCACCGACAGGGTATTATCAGAGACCCAGTACTTC.

This clonotype was seen many times. The chain has TRBV5-1 and TRBJ2-2, with D tentatively TRBD2 (5 bases). The V end was cut by 7 bases, the J end by 7 bases, with 8 bases between. This CDR3 region has 11 residues. CDR1 SGHRS and CDR2 YFSETQ come from the germline V gene. This CDR3 reads CASYGNGELFF. CDR3 sequence (DNA): TGCGCCAGCTACGGGAACGGGGAGCTGTTTTTT. The complete variable domain, with remaining parts taken from reference TRBV5-1 and TRBJ2-2, reads KAGVTQTPRYLIKTRGQQVTLSCSPISGHRSVSWYQQTPGQGLQFLFEYFSETQRNKGNFPGRFSGRQFSNSRSEMNVSTLELGDSALYLCASYGNGELFFGEGSRLTVL.

About this clonotype itself: The conserved final phenylalanine or tryptophan is absent from the CDR3, which likely points to a read error. The CDR3 loop reads CSVGRGNGYNEQFL. DNA for the CDR3: TGCAGCGTTGGCAGGGGGAACGGATACAATGAGCAGTTCTTA. The rearrangement links TRBV29-1 to TRBJ2-1; TRBD1 agrees at 7 bases. The germline gives CDR1 SQVTM, CDR2 ANQGSEA. V shed 4 bases and J 4 bases; nucleotides not matched to a gene: 7. The CDR3 has 14 residues.

This clonotype was observed many times. The chain combines TRBV12-3 or TRBV12-4 with TRBJ1-2, with D possibly being TRBD1 (5 bases). The CDR3 totals 14 residues. Between the trimmed V and J ends, which lost 0 bases and 8 bases, there was a span of 13 bases. The DNA of the CDR3 is TGTGCCAGCAGTTTAGCCGGGGCTCCCGCCGGCTACACCTTC. It encodes CASSLAGAPAGYTF.